The 27 T cell receptor beta chains in this list originate from one sample, sequenced in a study of blood T cell repertoires in COVID-19. Method: immunoSEQ multiplex PCR; TCRdb's copy keeps in-frame clones and lacks some. The table records about 100,000 clones, about 89% of them present only once. Sample: peripheral blood. The receptor source for this set is a man between 50 and 59 years old with active COVID-19.

The chain combines TRBV24-1 with TRBJ1-4; 7 bases map to TRBD1. The V and J ends lost 7 bases and 7 bases, in that order; junction bases with no gene match: 5. Germline loops: CDR1 KGHDR, CDR2 SFDVKD. CDR3 size: 13 residues. The CDR3 region is CATRGAGGEKLFF. The CDR3 bases are TGTGCCACCAGAGGGGCAGGGGGTGAAAAACTGTTTTTT.

The chain links TRBV18 to TRBJ2-5, with D unclear. Germline V gene data show CDR1 as KGHSH and CDR2 as LQKENI. V lost 2 bases and J lost 1, with 14 bases in between. The CDR3 is 16 amino acids. The CDR3: CASSPSAARSQETQYF. CDR3 sequence (DNA): TGTGCCAGCTCACCATCGGCCGCACGGAGCCAAGAGACCCAGTACTTC.

V gene TRBV18 combines with J gene TRBJ1-1; D might be TRBD1 (6 bases). The CDR3 totals 12 residues. The germline V gene has CDR1 KGHSH and CDR2 LQKENI. V shed 5 bases and J shed 5 bases, with 9 bases lying between them. The CDR3: CASSSTGTEAFF. CDR3 DNA sequence: TGTGCCAGCTCATCCACAGGGACTGAAGCTTTCTTT.

The chain couples TRBV5-1 to TRBJ1-1; 11 bases map to TRBD1. Per the germline V gene, CDR1 is SGHRS and CDR2 is YFSETQ. The CDR3 is 14 residues long. V lost 3 bases to trimming and J lost 7 bases; unmatched junction nucleotides: 5. The CDR3 region is CASSWPGQGGEAFF. DNA for the CDR3: TGCGCCAGCAGCTGGCCGGGACAGGGGGGTGAAGCTTTCTTT.

The V and J genes are TRBV5-1 and TRBJ1-6; 10 nucleotides align to TRBD1. Germline values: CDR1 SGHRS, CDR2 YFSETQ. Losses at the gene ends were 3 bases for V and 8 bases for J; bases not matched to a gene: 2. The CDR3 consists of 14 residues. CDR3 sequence reads: CASSSGQGDSPLHF. The DNA of the CDR3 is TGCGCCAGCAGCTCAGGACAGGGGGATTCACCCCTCCACTTT.

V and J are TRBV19 and TRBJ2-4, with 10 bases aligning to TRBD2. Trimming removed 8 bases from V and 9 bases from J; junction bases left unmatched: 10. Germline CDR1 LNHDA, CDR2 SQIVND (reference sequence). CDR3 size: 14 residues. DNA for the CDR3: TGTGCCAGTCGGACAGCGGGGGGGCTTGGCATTCAGTACTTC. Translation: CASRTAGGLGIQYF. Combining the CDR3 with reference TRBV19 and TRBJ2-4 gives the whole variable domain DGGITQSPKYLFRKEGQNVTLSCEQNLNHDAMYWYRQDPGQGLRLIYYSQIVNDFQKGDIAEGYSVSREKKESFPLTVTSAQKNPTAFYLCASRTAGGLGIQYFGAGTRLSVL.

The V gene is TRBV5-8, the J gene TRBJ2-2; 7 positions agree with TRBD1. V was clipped by 2 bases and J by 1 base; unmatched bases: 11. The CDR3 runs 18 residues. Germline lookup yields CDR1 SGHTS and CDR2 YDEGEE. CDR3 sequence reads: CASSFEAGTALNTGELFF. Here the CDR3 DNA reads TGTGCCAGCAGCTTCGAAGCCGGGACAGCGTTGAACACCGGGGAGCTGTTTTTT.

The chain combines TRBV6-5 with TRBJ1-2; 8 bases line up with TRBD1. CDR1 is MNHEY and CDR2 is SVGAGI in the germline V gene. After removal of 6 bases from V and 8 bases from J, the junction contained 11 bases not matched to a gene. This CDR3 region has 14 residues. This CDR3 reads CASREDRAREGYTF. The CDR3, as DNA: TGTGCCAGCAGAGAGGACAGGGCCCGGGAAGGCTACACCTTC.

This chain links TRBV7-2 with TRBJ2-3, with D uncertain. Germline V gene lookup returns CDR1 SGHTA and CDR2 FQGNSA. CDR3 length equals 14 residues. The V and J ends lost 4 bases and 1 base respectively, with 9 bases between them. The CDR3 nucleotides are TGTGCCAGCAGCTCCCCCGGAGGCACAGATACGCAGTATTTT. Amino acids: CASSSPGGTDTQYF.

This sequence joins TRBV19 and TRBJ1-2; D perhaps matches TRBD1 (6 bases). CDR3 size: 12 residues. The V end lost 3 bases, the J end lost 6 bases, and 8 bases lay between the germline ends. Looked up from germline, CDR1 is LNHDA and CDR2 is SQIVND (reference sequence). CDR3 loop: CASSMGADGYTF. CDR3 bases: TGTGCCAGTAGTATGGGGGCTGATGGCTACACCTTC. Supplemented by reference TRBV19 and TRBJ1-2, the full variable domain reads DGGITQSPKYLFRKEGQNVTLSCEQNLNHDAMYWYRQDPGQGLRLIYYSQIVNDFQKGDIAEGYSVSREKKESFPLTVTSAQKNPTAFYLCASSMGADGYTFGSGTRLTVV.

This clone was detected once. The rearrangement joins TRBV24-1 to TRBJ2-2; 9 positions match TRBD2. This CDR3 has 17 residues. The germline V gene encodes CDR1 KGHDR and CDR2 SFDVKD. Trimming removed 1 base from V and 7 bases from J; junction bases left unmatched: 9. In DNA form, the CDR3 reads TGTGCCACCAGTGATTTCCCCCTAGCGGGAACCGGCGGGGAGCTGTTTTTT. Encoded protein: CATSDFPLAGTGGELFF.

The chain uses TRBV27 and TRBJ1-6, with a tentative D call TRBD1 (5 bases). Germline CDR1 reads MNHEY; CDR2 reads SMNVEV (reference sequence). V dropped 4 bases and J dropped 8 bases, with 15 bases sitting between them. The CDR3 sequence is 15 residues long. The CDR3 bases are TGTGCCAGCAGTTCCCTGGTCGGCAGGGATTCACCCCTCCACTTT. It codes for CASSSLVGRDSPLHF.

This clone occurred once. This chain uses TRBV12-5 with TRBJ2-2, with TRBD1 identical over 8 bases. The CDR3 is made up of 15 amino acids. Unmatched junction bases numbered 5, after V lost 4 bases and J lost 4 bases. CDR1 is LGHNT and CDR2 is FRNRAP in the germline V gene. This CDR3 reads CASGSGGASTGELFF. Here the CDR3 DNA reads TGTGCTAGTGGTTCAGGGGGCGCGAGCACCGGGGAGCTGTTTTTT. The variable domain in full, completed from reference TRBV12-5 and TRBJ2-2, reads DARVTQTPRHKVTEMGQEVTMRCQPILGHNTVFWYRQTMMQGLELLAYFRNRAPLDDSGMPKDRFSAEMPDATLATLKIQPSEPRDSAVYFCASGSGGASTGELFFGEGSRLTVL.

The chain has TRBV5-6 and TRBJ1-1; no clear D gene. Trimming cost V 2 bases and J 10 bases, with 12 bases left between them. Germline-derived CDR1 and CDR2 are SGHDT and YYEEEE. This CDR3 contains 12 residues. CDR3 protein: CASSFFAGAAFF. As DNA, the CDR3 is TGTGCCAGCAGCTTTTTCGCGGGTGCAGCTTTCTTT.

The chain employs TRBV19 and TRBJ1-1; 11 nucleotides agree with TRBD1. The CDR3 runs 16 residues. The ends lost 8 bases at V and 1 base at J; junction bases unmatched: 9. Germline V gene data show CDR1 as LNHDA and CDR2 as SQIVND (reference sequence). This CDR3 reads CASRLSGTGGNTEAFF. The CDR3, as DNA: TGTGCCAGTCGTCTCTCTGGGACAGGGGGGAACACTGAAGCTTTCTTT.

This chain uses TRBV20-1 with TRBJ2-7; unclear D gene. The CDR3 runs 11 residues. V lost 5 bases and J 6 bases, leaving 11 bases between the germline ends. Germline V lookup: CDR1 DFQATT, CDR2 SNEGSKA (reference sequence). The CDR3 loop is CSAEVGFEQYF. CDR3 coding DNA: TGCAGTGCTGAGGTCGGTTTCGAGCAGTACTTC.

This chain joins TRBV18 and TRBJ2-1, with 7 bases that match TRBD2. The trim removed 2 bases at V and 0 bases at J, leaving 7 bases unmatched. This CDR3 region has 17 residues. The germline gives CDR1 KGHSH, CDR2 LQKENI. The CDR3 sequence: CASSPLTAGSSYNEQFF. CDR3 nucleotide sequence: TGTGCCAGCTCACCATTAACAGCGGGAAGCTCCTACAATGAGCAGTTCTTC.

The chain links TRBV7-3 to TRBJ2-3; the D gene is possibly TRBD1 (5 bases). CDR3 length: 15 residues. V was cut by 2 bases and J by 5 bases, with 14 bases left in between. Germline values: CDR1 SGHTA, CDR2 FQGTGA. The CDR3 bases are TGTGCCAGCAGCTTACAGGGTCAGTCCTTAGATACGCAGTATTTT. Translation gives CASSLQGQSLDTQYF.

A single count supports this clone. The chain carries TRBV5-1 and TRBJ2-1, with 7 nucleotides matching TRBD1. Germline V gene lookup returns CDR1 SGHRS and CDR2 YFSETQ. Losses at the gene ends were 4 bases for V and 7 bases for J; bases not matched to a gene: 5. The CDR3 sequence is 13 residues long. CDR3: CASSHPTGNEQFF. The CDR3 bases are TGCGCCAGCAGCCACCCGACAGGGAATGAGCAGTTCTTC. Using reference TRBV5-1 and TRBJ2-1 for the parts outside the CDR3, the full variable domain is KAGVTQTPRYLIKTRGQQVTLSCSPISGHRSVSWYQQTPGQGLQFLFEYFSETQRNKGNFPGRFSGRQFSNSRSEMNVSTLELGDSALYLCASSHPTGNEQFFGPGTRLTVL.

CDR3 coding DNA: TGTGCCAGCAGCTTTACATCGAATCAGCCCCAGCATTTT. It specifies CASSFTSNQPQHF. The rearrangement joins TRBV5-6 to TRBJ1-5, with no clear D. The V and J ends lost 2 bases and 4 bases respectively, with 7 bases between them. Germline V gene lookup returns CDR1 SGHDT and CDR2 YYEEEE. The CDR3 contains 13 residues.

This chain joins TRBV4-1 and TRBJ1-4, with D perhaps matching TRBD1 (5 bases). Germline V lookup: CDR1 MGHRA, CDR2 YSYEKL. V lost 1 base and J lost 5, with 20 bases in between. The CDR3 spans 18 residues. In nucleotides, the CDR3 is TGCGCCAGCAGCCAAGGGGGCCCTCCCAGGCGTGTGAATGAAAAACTGTTTTTT. It specifies CASSQGGPPRRVNEKLFF.

The chain couples TRBV28 to TRBJ2-1; TRBD2 matches 9 bases. Trimming removed 4 bases from V and 7 bases from J; junction bases left unmatched: 14. CDR1 and CDR2 (germline): MDHEN, SYDVKM. This CDR3 has 17 residues. CDR3 coding DNA: TGTGCCAGCAGTTGGCTAGCGGGAACACGCAAGAGGAATGAGCAGTTCTTC. It translates to CASSWLAGTRKRNEQFF.

This chain links TRBV18 with TRBJ2-2; 12 bases are a match to TRBD2. Germline CDR1 and CDR2: KGHSH and LQKENI. The ends lost 1 base at V and 7 bases at J; junction bases unmatched: 4. This CDR3 has 16 residues. CDR3 sequence: CASSPRLAGVGGELFF. CDR3 bases: TGTGCCAGCTCACCACGACTAGCGGGAGTAGGCGGGGAGCTGTTTTTT.

The chain joins TRBV7-9 to TRBJ2-7; 9 bases fit TRBD1. CDR1 and CDR2 (germline): SEHNR, FQNEAQ (reference sequence). The CDR3 runs to 14 residues. V was clipped by 2 bases and J by 3 bases; unmatched bases: 2. CDR3: CASSLRTGVYEQYF. CDR3 nucleotide sequence: TGTGCCAGCAGCTTACGGACAGGGGTCTACGAGCAGTACTTC.

V gene TRBV6-5 combines with J gene TRBJ2-7; D is possibly TRBD2 (7 bases). CDR1 MNHEY and CDR2 SVGAGI come from the germline V gene. The CDR3 consists of 12 residues. Trimming stripped 8 bases from V and 13 bases from J, with 21 bases between. CDR3: CASFNHWGGAYF. In nucleotides, the CDR3 is TGTGCCAGCTTTAACCACTGGGGGGGGGCATACTTC.

This clone was seen more than once but under ten times. This chain joins TRBV19 and TRBJ1-5, with D tentatively TRBD1 (5 bases). CDR3 length: 15 amino acids. Germline CDR1 and CDR2: LNHDA and SQIVND (reference sequence). The V and J ends lost 2 bases and 7 bases respectively, with 15 bases between them. In nucleotides, the CDR3 is TGTGCCAGTAGTATATTTTCTTCGGGGGTGCAGCCCCAGCATTTT. The encoded protein is CASSIFSSGVQPQHF.

The chain carries TRBV7-3 and TRBJ1-1, with 8 bases that match TRBD1. This CDR3 is 14 amino acids long. V dropped 4 bases and J dropped 3; count of bases not matched to a gene: 4. Per the germline V gene, CDR1 is SGHTA and CDR2 is FQGTGA. DNA for the CDR3: TGTGCCAGCAGCTCAACAGGGGGAGACACTGAAGCTTTCTTT. Translating it yields CASSSTGGDTEAFF.